The 25 T cell receptor beta chains presented below share a single source sample, sequenced in a study of identical twins. TCRdb recomputed calls from the 5' RACE reads with MiXCR, one row per CDR3 protein. Counted here are 550,000 to 700,000 distinct CDR3 sequences, nearly 10% occurring once; the ten biggest clones make up roughly 3%. These same data were also listed under a study on yellow fever vaccine responses in identical twins.

The source material was PBMCs. The receptor source for this set is a woman between 18 and 30 years old in good health.

This clonotype was picked up many times. The rearrangement links TRBV5-1 to TRBJ1-5, with D perhaps TRBD1 (6 bases). Per the germline V gene, CDR1 is SGHRS and CDR2 is YFSETQ. Trimming took 1 base from V and 3 from J, leaving 11 bases between them. The CDR3 totals 15 residues. In DNA form, the CDR3 reads TGCGCCAGCAGCTTGACAGGGTTGAACAATCAGCCCCAGCATTTT. It yields the protein CASSLTGLNNQPQHF.

There are many counts of this clonotype. The chain uses TRBV3-1 and TRBJ2-7, with unresolved D. The germline V and J ends were trimmed by 1 base and 3 bases, with 22 bases remaining between them. This CDR3 is built from 18 residues. From germline, CDR1 is LGHDT and CDR2 YNNKEL (reference sequence). DNA for the CDR3: TGTGCCAGCAGCCAAGGTTGGACGGACCTCCCTGGGTACTACGAGCAGTACTTC. This encodes CASSQGWTDLPGYYEQYF.

V usage is TRBV5-6 and J usage is TRBJ2-3; the D gene is possibly TRBD1 (5 bases). CDR3 length: 12 amino acids. Germline assignment: CDR1 SGHDT and CDR2 YYEEEE. V lost 1 base, J lost 7 bases, and 7 bases lay in between. CDR3 nucleotides: TGTGCCAGCAGCTTGTGGGGCAATACGCAGTATTTT. Protein: CASSLWGNTQYF. Combining the CDR3 with reference TRBV5-6 and TRBJ2-3 gives the whole variable domain DAGVTQSPTHLIKTRGQQVTLRCSPKSGHDTVSWYQQALGQGPQFIFQYYEEEERQRGNFPDRFSGHQFPNYSSELNVNALLLGDSALYLCASSLWGNTQYFGPGTRLTVL.

The chain uses TRBV7-8 and TRBJ2-5, with 11 bases aligning to TRBD2. In germline, CDR1 is SGHVS, CDR2 FQNEAQ. The CDR3 has 14 amino acids. The trim removed 5 bases at V and 5 bases at J, leaving 4 bases unmatched. The CDR3 here is CASSKRTSGETQYF. The CDR3 nucleotides read TGTGCCAGCAGCAAAAGGACTAGCGGGGAGACCCAGTACTTC.

This clonotype was seen more than once but under ten times. The chain couples TRBV7-8 to TRBJ1-4; 8 nucleotides agree with TRBD1. Unmatched junction bases numbered 10, after V lost 5 bases and J lost 8 bases. Germline V gene sequence: CDR1 SGHVS, CDR2 FQNEAQ. The CDR3 is made up of 15 amino acids. CDR3: CASSTLTGVVEKLFF. As DNA, the CDR3 is TGTGCCAGCAGCACCTTGACAGGGGTCGTCGAAAAACTGTTTTTT.

At least ten counts were recorded for this clonotype. This sequence joins TRBV10-3 and TRBJ2-5, with TRBD2 matching over 10 bases. V lost 3 bases, J lost 1 base, and 8 bases stayed unmatched. This CDR3 has 17 residues. Per germline, CDR1 ENHRY and CDR2 SYGVKD. The CDR3 here is CAISDPTSGAFQETQYF. CDR3 in DNA: TGTGCCATCAGTGACCCTACTAGCGGGGCCTTCCAAGAGACCCAGTACTTC.

This clonotype was counted at least ten times. V usage is TRBV11-2 and J usage is TRBJ2-7; maybe TRBD1 (6 bases). The CDR3 is 15 amino acids. Germline V gives CDR1 SGHAT, CDR2 FQNNGV. Deletions cut 4 bases from V and 5 bases from J, with 18 bases between. CDR3 DNA: TGTGCCAGCAGCTCTAGACAGGCCGGGGCTAACGAGCAGTACTTC. This encodes CASSSRQAGANEQYF.

At least ten counts were recorded for this clonotype. J is TRBJ2-7 and V is TRBV5-1, with D tentatively TRBD1 (6 bases). The CDR3 loop spans 18 amino acids. With 2 bases removed from V and 0 bases from J, the gap between germline ends came to 21 bases. Germline CDR1 and CDR2: SGHRS and YFSETQ. The CDR3 reads CASSLQGHSSGSSYEQYF. CDR3 coding DNA: TGCGCCAGCAGCTTACAGGGTCATTCTTCGGGGAGCTCCTACGAGCAGTACTTC.

V gene TRBV20-1 combines with J gene TRBJ2-1; TRBD2 is a possible D gene (6 bases). Trimming removed 3 bases from V and 7 bases from J, with 13 bases in between. Germline V gene lookup returns CDR1 DFQATT and CDR2 SNEGSKA (reference sequence). The length of the CDR3 is 13 residues. CDR3: CSASGSRSNEQFF. CDR3 DNA sequence: TGCAGTGCTAGCGGGAGTAGGTCAAATGAGCAGTTCTTC.

The V gene is TRBV5-5, the J gene TRBJ2-3; 7 bases match TRBD1. The CDR3 runs 15 residues. V shed 4 bases, J shed 2 bases, and the junction held 7 bases outside the gene matches. CDR1 is SGHKS and CDR2 is YYEKEE in the germline V gene (reference sequence). CDR3 nucleotide sequence: TGTGCCAGCAGCATGACAGGGTGGGCCACAGATACGCAGTATTTT. This translates into CASSMTGWATDTQYF.

The table lists this clonotype with many counts. The chain employs TRBV7-3 and TRBJ2-3; no definite D call. In germline, CDR1 is SGHTA, CDR2 FQGTGA. This CDR3 is built from 13 residues. Trimming removed 6 bases at V and 0 bases at J, with 7 bases between. The CDR3 DNA follows: TGTGCCAGCAGGTTGGGGAGCACAGATACGCAGTATTTT. Its protein is CASRLGSTDTQYF.

This clonotype was observed a few times. This rearrangement joins TRBV7-8 to TRBJ1-3; no clear D gene. This CDR3 has 13 residues. V gave up 0 bases and J gave up 2 bases, with 2 bases separating them. The V gene's germline CDR1 is SGHVS and CDR2 FQNEAQ. The CDR3 DNA reads as TGTGCCAGCAGCTTAGCGCCTGGAAACACCATATATTTT. Translating gives CASSLAPGNTIYF.

This clonotype has just a few counts. CDR3 bases: TGTGCCAGCAGCCCTTACGCAGGGAGGTCCTACGAGCAGTACTTC. It translates to CASSPYAGRSYEQYF. The chain recombines TRBV3-1 with TRBJ2-7, with D possibly TRBD2 on 6 matching bases. V was cut by 4 bases and J by 1 base, with 14 bases left in between. This CDR3 comprises 15 residues. Germline V gives CDR1 LGHDT, CDR2 YNNKEL (reference sequence).

The chain couples TRBV27 to TRBJ2-7, with D perhaps being TRBD1 or TRBD2 (5 bases each). The CDR3 has 14 amino acids. Per germline, CDR1 MNHEY and CDR2 SMNVEV (reference sequence). The ends were cut back, 3 bases at V and 1 base at J, with 10 bases in the middle. Here the CDR3 reads CASSFWGTSYEQYF. The CDR3 DNA follows: TGTGCCAGCAGTTTCTGGGGGACGTCCTACGAGCAGTACTTC.

This clonotype was observed many times. This sequence joins TRBV28 and TRBJ2-5; 10 nucleotides line up with TRBD1. The CDR3 totals 14 residues. The junction had 4 bases not matched to a gene; V was cut back by 6 bases and J by 3 bases. The germline CDR1 and CDR2 sequences are MDHEN and SYDVKM. This CDR3 reads CASRTTGGKETQYF. The CDR3 coding sequence is TGTGCCAGCAGGACGACAGGGGGCAAAGAGACCCAGTACTTC.

Ten or more counts support this clonotype. This chain links TRBV12-3 or TRBV12-4 with TRBJ2-1, with TRBD1 matching 7 bases. This CDR3 region has 14 residues. J lost 7 bases, V lost 4 bases, and 7 bases had no gene match. The CDR3 reads CASSSQSRGNEQFF. CDR3 DNA: TGTGCCAGCAGTTCCCAAAGCAGGGGGAATGAGCAGTTCTTC.

V is TRBV2 and J is TRBJ1-5, with D possibly TRBD1 on 5 matching bases. Trimming took off 0 bases at V and 7 bases at J, with 13 bases between the two ends. The germline V gene encodes CDR1 SNHLY and CDR2 FYNNEI. The CDR3 contains 15 residues. CDR3 coding DNA: TGTGCCAGCAGTGAAGCGCTGGGGGATGCCCAGCCCCAGCATTTT. It specifies CASSEALGDAQPQHF.

The V and J genes are TRBV7-2 and TRBJ2-3; perhaps TRBD2 as D (6 bases). Between the trimmed V and J ends, which lost 8 bases and 4 bases, there was a span of 13 bases. Germline V gene data show CDR1 as SGHTA and CDR2 as FQGNSA. This CDR3 spans 13 amino acids. CDR3 loop: CASQEGRADTQYF. CDR3 bases: TGTGCCAGCCAGGAGGGCCGGGCAGATACGCAGTATTTT.

The CDR3, as DNA: TGCGCCAGCAGCCAAGGGGAGTTCCAAGAGACCCAGTACTTC. This sequence encodes CASSQGEFQETQYF. The rearrangement joins TRBV4-1 to TRBJ2-5; D is possibly TRBD2 (5 bases). The CDR3 loop spans 14 amino acids. Germline CDR1 reads MGHRA; CDR2 reads YSYEKL. Trimming removed 1 base from V and 1 base from J, with 7 bases in between.

This chain uses TRBV11-2 with TRBJ2-1; D gene unclear. The CDR3 runs 12 residues. CDR1 SGHAT and CDR2 FQNNGV come from the germline V gene. Between the trimmed V and J ends, which lost 4 bases and 8 bases, there was a span of 9 bases. Written as DNA, the CDR3 is TGTGCCAGCAGCTCTTACCTTTATGAGCAGTTCTTC. Protein: CASSSYLYEQFF.

This clonotype was counted a few times. The chain joins TRBV11-1 to TRBJ2-3; D perhaps matches TRBD1 (6 bases). CDR3 length equals 19 residues. Looked up from germline, CDR1 is SGHAT and CDR2 is FQDESV (reference sequence). V gave up 3 bases and J gave up 7 bases, with 29 bases separating them. The CDR3 DNA reads as TGTGCCAGCAGCTTTTTAACCTCACAGGGCCGGCGTGAGCTAAATACGCAGTATTTT. Its translation: CASSFLTSQGRRELNTQYF.

The chain links TRBV14 to TRBJ2-5; tentative D call: TRBD2 (7 bases). Deletions cut 0 bases from V and 4 bases from J, with 15 bases between. Germline CDR1 SGHDN, CDR2 FVKESK. The CDR3 contains 16 residues. The CDR3 loop is CASSQDRGGLRETQYF. CDR3 in DNA: TGTGCCAGCAGCCAAGATAGGGGGGGATTGAGAGAGACCCAGTACTTC.

The rearrangement links TRBV3-1 to TRBJ2-5; 9 nucleotides match TRBD2. This CDR3 spans 15 amino acids. CDR1 is LGHDT and CDR2 is YNNKEL in the germline V gene (reference sequence). Trimming took 8 bases from V and 2 from J; bases not matched to a gene: 9. The CDR3 DNA sequence: TGTGCCAGCTGCCGATGGACTAGCGAGCAAGAGACCCAGTACTTC. Its protein is CASCRWTSEQETQYF.

This clonotype was picked up a small number of times. V usage is TRBV3-1 and J usage is TRBJ2-7; D could derive from TRBD1 or TRBD2 (6 bases each). V was shortened by 2 bases and J by 7 bases, with 18 bases between the two germline ends. Germline V CDR1 and CDR2: LGHDT, YNNKEL (reference sequence). The CDR3 extends over 15 amino acids. This chain's CDR3 is CASSQKTLGGPEQYF. CDR3 nucleotides: TGTGCCAGCAGCCAAAAGACACTTGGGGGGCCGGAGCAGTACTTC.

This clonotype was recorded at least ten times. The gene calls are TRBV20-1 and TRBJ2-1, with 9 nucleotides matching TRBD2. Germline loops: CDR1 DFQATT, CDR2 SNEGSKA (reference sequence). V shed 2 bases and J 5 bases; nucleotides not matched to a gene: 7. The CDR3 has 15 amino acids. This CDR3 is CSARNAGGWDNEQFF. Here the CDR3 DNA reads TGCAGTGCTAGAAACGCGGGAGGGTGGGACAATGAGCAGTTCTTC.